The present T cell receptor beta chain was sequenced within a study of human T cells and chemical hapten exposure. Study in general: Diphenylcyclopropenone was administered weekly to the scalp of patients throughout the roughly 25-week study.

One entry per CDR3 protein, called by TCRdb with MiXCR from the RACE reads. The repertoire holds approximately 90,000 distinct CDR3 sequences, with roughly 27% as singletons. CDR1 and CDR2 from the germline V gene are DFQATT and SNEGSKA (reference sequence). CDR3 size: 14 residues. V was clipped by 6 bases and J by 5 bases, with 16 bases between them. Time point meaning: patch test 3, about 24 weeks after DPC sensitization. Treatment in this sample: therapeutic diphenylcyclopropenone sensitization with weekly scalp DPC. This clonotype appeared a single time. This TCR was recovered from a man in his forties with alopecia areata. Some clones in this sample may be carry-over from other donors' samples. V usage is TRBV20-1 and J usage is TRBJ1-4; possible D gene TRBD1, 6 bases. This material consisted of whole blood, taken in connection with sensitization to the hapten diphenylcyclopropenone (DPC). CDR3 sequence (DNA): TGCAGTGCGGAAAGGACAGACGAAAATGAAAAACTGTTTTTT. Amino acid sequence: CSAERTDENEKLFF.